A selection of T cell receptor beta chains follows, all from one sample in a study of T cell changes during pregnancy in multiple sclerosis. Some clones are missing from TCRdb's copy, which holds only in-frame ones; the method was immunoSEQ multiplex PCR. The sample includes about 64,000 clones, roughly 90% of them seen just once. Material: peripheral blood, obtained in the second trimester of pregnancy. All receptors derive from a female donor with multiple sclerosis, enrolled in a pregnancy study. The CDR3 runs from the conserved cysteine through the conserved F or W. D genes are given only for firm matches. Not all rows give a size; the values are once, few, many and, for expanded clones, a class.

TRBV5-6	NA	TRBJ1-1	TRBD1	TGTGCCAGCAGCATGGAGGGACAGATGAACACTGAAGCTTTCTTT	CASSMEGQMNTEAFF
TRBV6-6	once	TRBJ1-1	NA	TGTGCCAGCAGTTACGACGGGTACACTGAAGCTTTCTTT	CASSYDGYTEAFF
TRBV5-4	NA	TRBJ2-7	TRBD2	TGTGCCAGCAGCTCTTTAGCGGGACTCTACGAGCAGTACTTC	CASSSLAGLYEQYF
TRBV4-3	NA	TRBJ2-7	NA	TGCGCCAGCAGCCAAGAGCCCTGGGGACAAAGTGGCGAGCAGTACTTC	CASSQEPWGQSGEQYF
TRBV6-6	NA	TRBJ1-1	NA	TGTGCCAGCAACATAGACAGGACTGAAGCTTTCTTT	CASNIDRTEAFF
TRBV9	NA	TRBJ1-5	NA	TGTGCCAGCAGCGTAGCGACGGGTCCGGAACAGCCCCAGCATTTT	CASSVATGPEQPQHF
TRBV6-5	NA	TRBJ2-3	NA	TGTGCCAGCAGTTATAGAGGGCTCCTCAGCACAGATACGCAGTATTTT	CASSYRGLLSTDTQYF
TRBV27	NA	TRBJ2-6	NA	TGTGCCAGCAGTTTTATAATCCCCTACTCTGGGGCCAACGTCCTGACTTTC	CASSFIIPYSGANVLTF
TRBV7-2	NA	TRBJ1-5	NA	TGTGCCAGCAGCTTAAACGAGGGATCCAATCAGCCCCAGCATTTT	CASSLNEGSNQPQHF
TRBV2	NA	TRBJ2-3	NA	TGTGCCAGCAGCCGGGAGTTCACAGATACGCAGTATTTT	CASSREFTDTQYF
TRBV5-1	NA	TRBJ2-1	NA	TGCGCCAGCAGCTTGTTAGGCGGGACGGTGGGCAATGAGCAGTTCTTC	CASSLLGGTVGNEQFF
TRBV7-2	NA	TRBJ2-2	NA	TGTGCCAGCAGCCTCAACCTAGGGGCCGGGGAGCTGTTTTTT	CASSLNLGAGELFF
TRBV19	NA	TRBJ2-3	TRBD2	TGTGCCAGTAGTAACTTGCGAGCGGGAGGTACGGATACGCAGTATTTT	CASSNLRAGGTDTQYF
TRBV2	NA	TRBJ2-7	TRBD1	TGTGCCAGCAGTGATTGGGACAGGGGTTCCTACGAGCAGTACTTC	CASSDWDRGSYEQYF
TRBV9	NA	TRBJ2-1	NA	TGTGCCAGCAGCGTAGACGAGCGGAACTCCTACAATGAGCAGTTCTTC	CASSVDERNSYNEQFF
TRBV4-3	NA	TRBJ2-1	NA	TGCGCCAGCAGCCAAGATCCCAGAGGGCCTGATGAGCAGTTCTTC	CASSQDPRGPDEQFF
TRBV10-3	NA	TRBJ2-1	TRBD2	TGTGCCATCAGTGGAACTAGCGGGAGACGGGGTGAGCAGTTCTTC	CAISGTSGRRGEQFF
TRBV7-9	NA	TRBJ2-5	TRBD1	TGTGCCAGCAGCTTAGGGACAGGGGGAGAGACCCAGTACTTC	CASSLGTGGETQYF
TRBV4-1	NA	TRBJ2-5	TRBD2	TGCGCCAGCAGCCGGACGTCGTTAGCGGGAGATATTACCCAGTACTTC	CASSRTSLAGDITQYF
TRBV11-2	NA	TRBJ2-1	NA	TGTGCCAGCAGCTTAGATGGGTCTAGCGTATACAATGAGCAGTTCTTC	CASSLDGSSVYNEQFF
TRBV5-5	NA	TRBJ2-2	TRBD2	TGTGCCAGCAGCTTGTCTGGGACTAGCGGGAACACCGGGGAGCTGTTTTTT	CASSLSGTSGNTGELFF
TRBV14	NA	TRBJ1-1	NA	TGTGCCAGCAGCCTTTCCTTCCAGTCTGAAGCTTTCTTT	CASSLSFQSEAFF
TRBV10-1	NA	TRBJ2-1	TRBD2	TGCGCCAGCAGTGAGTCTGCGGCTAGCGGGAGGAATGAGCAGTTCTTC	CASSESAASGRNEQFF
TRBV15	NA	TRBJ2-2	NA	TGTGCCACCAGCAGAGATCTTGTTTTCAGCGCGGGTACTAACACCGGGGAGCTGTTTTTT	CATSRDLVFSAGTNTGELFF
TRBV19	NA	TRBJ2-5	TRBD2	TGTGCCAGTACCAAGACTAGCGGGGAGGAGACCCAGTACTTC	CASTKTSGEETQYF
TRBV10-1	once	TRBJ2-2	TRBD2	TGCGCCAGCAGGGGACTAGCTGCCGGGGAGCTGTTTTTT	CASRGLAAGELFF
TRBV2	NA	TRBJ2-5	NA	TGTGCCAGCAGTCAGGACTCGAAAGAGACCCAGTACTTC	CASSQDSKETQYF
TRBV2	NA	TRBJ1-1	TRBD1	TGTGCCAGCAGTTCTGGACAGGGGGAGATGAACACTGAAGCTTTCTTT	CASSSGQGEMNTEAFF
TRBV4-1	NA	TRBJ2-7	NA	TGCGCCAGCAGCCAAGAGGACATAAGGGGCGAGCAGTACTTC	CASSQEDIRGEQYF
TRBV7-2	NA	TRBJ2-3	NA	TGTGCCAGCGGAGGGGCGTTCACAGATACGCAGTATTTT	CASGGAFTDTQYF
TRBV18	NA	TRBJ1-3	NA	TGTGCCAGCTCACCACCGTCTATCCCCACCTCTGGAAACACCATATATTTT	CASSPPSIPTSGNTIYF
TRBV12-5	NA	TRBJ2-1	TRBD2	TGTGCTAGTGGTTTGCATAGCGGGAGGACGAATGAGCAGTTCTTC	CASGLHSGRTNEQFF
TRBV6-1	NA	TRBJ2-5	TRBD1	TGTGCCAGCAACTCCCAGACAGGGGGGGGAGAGACCCAGTACTTC	CASNSQTGGGETQYF
TRBV10-1	NA	TRBJ2-3	TRBD2	TGCGCCAGCAGTCCCGGGACTAGCGGGAGGGCCTGGAGAGATACGCAGTATTTT	CASSPGTSGRAWRDTQYF
TRBV12-5	NA	TRBJ2-2	NA	TGTGCTAGTGGCATAGCAACTACCGGGGAGCTGTTTTTT	CASGIATTGELFF
TRBV28	NA	TRBJ2-7	NA	TGTGCCAGCAGTTTATACAACAGGGCTACGTACGAGCAGTACTTC	CASSLYNRATYEQYF
TRBV25-1	NA	TRBJ2-1	NA	TGTGCCAGCAGTGACGAAATAGAGGCCAATGAGCAGTTCTTC	CASSDEIEANEQFF
TRBV30	NA	TRBJ1-5	TRBD1	TGTGCCTGGAGTCCGACGACAGGGGGCGACGATCAGCCCCAGCATTTT	CAWSPTTGGDDQPQHF
TRBV2	NA	TRBJ2-7	TRBD2	TGTGCCAGCATAGCGGGGTCCTTTTACGAGCAGTACTTC	CASIAGSFYEQYF
TRBV18	NA	TRBJ1-5	NA	TGTGCCAGCTCCCCAGGCAGTGATCAGCCCCAGCATTTT	CASSPGSDQPQHF
TRBV9	NA	TRBJ2-7	NA	TGTGCCAGCAGCGTAGGTAGCAGCTACGAGCAGTACTTC	CASSVGSSYEQYF
TRBV5-1	NA	TRBJ2-7	NA	TGCGCCAGCAGAATTCCCAGCTACGAGCAGTACTTC	CASRIPSYEQYF